This T cell receptor beta chain stems from a study of T-cell reconstitution after alpha-beta-depleted transplantation in children. Many counts were recorded for this clonotype. Preparation of the TCRbeta library used unique molecular identifiers. MiXCR, run by TCRdb on the PCR reads, gives a single entry per CDR3 protein. The sample contains 150,000 to 200,000 distinct CDR3 sequences, around 7% of which appear only once. Germline-derived CDR1 and CDR2 are KGHDR and SFDVKD. This CDR3 has 15 amino acids. V was clipped by 0 bases and J by 1 base, with 7 bases between them. The sample was PBMCs from the stem cell graft donor, taken from the stem cell graft. The receptor's source is a human donor who donated a stem cell graft to a child with Wiskott-Aldrich syndrome. The chain recombines TRBV24-1 with TRBJ2-3; D gene unclear. The CDR3 loop reads CATSDLLAGTDTQYF. CDR3 sequence (DNA): TGTGCCACCAGTGATTTGTTGGCAGGCACAGATACGCAGTATTTT.